The 24 T cell receptor beta chains reported below all come from one sample, sequenced in a study of cytomegalovirus exposure and HLA in healthy donors (dated by TCRdb to about 2017). Receptor libraries were prepared by the immunoSEQ multiplex PCR assay. For the multiplex PCR, a mixture combining 60 forward primers for TCR Vbeta segments and 13 reverse primers for TCR Jbeta segments was used. Entries here come from immuneACCESS through TCRdb and include only in-frame sequences with V and J called. Some clones fail to appear in such tables; in the studies checked, an unresolved V gene covers under half of the shortfall, and the cause of the remainder is unknown. The sample table records around 67,000 clones; 85% to 90% of these occur just once. The top ten hold about 12% of the sample. The sequencing input was PBMCs. These receptors came from a woman aged 25 to 39 in good health and CMV-seropositive.

V is TRBV7-9 and J is TRBJ1-2; TRBD1 is a possible D gene (5 bases). The V end lost 5 bases, the J end lost 4 bases, and 17 bases lay between the germline ends. Germline V lookup: CDR1 SEHNR, CDR2 FQNEAQ (reference sequence). There are 15 residues in the CDR3. The CDR3 coding sequence is TGTGCCAGCAGCCGGGTTCAGGGTAGGAGCTATGGCTACACCTTC. It encodes CASSRVQGRSYGYTF.

V is TRBV4-1 and J is TRBJ2-7; the match to TRBD1 covers 10 bases. CDR1 is MGHRA, CDR2 YSYEKL, per germline. CDR3 length equals 15 residues. Losses at the gene ends were 2 bases for V and 5 bases for J; bases not matched to a gene: 6. The CDR3 bases are TGCGCCAGCAGCCAACCCGGGACAGGGGCCCACGAGCAGTACTTC. Encoded protein: CASSQPGTGAHEQYF.

In this sample, this clone turned up a few times. The chain couples TRBV5-1 to TRBJ2-2, with 10 nucleotides matching TRBD1. V trimming: 1 base; J trimming: 3 bases; junction bases outside the gene matches: 3. This CDR3 comprises 16 residues. CDR1 is SGHRS and CDR2 is YFSETQ in the germline V gene. CDR3 sequence (DNA): TGCGCCAGCAGCTTGCGGACAGGGGGGGACACCGGGGAGCTGTTTTTT. Translated: CASSLRTGGDTGELFF. The full variable domain, its missing parts supplied by reference TRBV5-1 and TRBJ2-2, is KAGVTQTPRYLIKTRGQQVTLSCSPISGHRSVSWYQQTPGQGLQFLFEYFSETQRNKGNFPGRFSGRQFSNSRSEMNVSTLELGDSALYLCASSLRTGGDTGELFFGEGSRLTVL.

The rearrangement joins TRBV11-2 to TRBJ2-1, with D perhaps matching TRBD1 (5 bases). This CDR3 is 16 amino acids long. V gave up 5 bases and J gave up 2 bases, with 16 bases separating them. Germline CDR1 SGHAT, CDR2 FQNNGV. This chain's CDR3 is CASSDITRGPYNEQFF. The CDR3 DNA follows: TGTGCCAGCAGCGATATTACAAGGGGTCCCTACAATGAGCAGTTCTTC. The complete variable domain, with remaining parts taken from reference TRBV11-2 and TRBJ2-1, reads EAGVAQSPRYKIIEKRQSVAFWCNPISGHATLYWYQQILGQGPKLLIQFQNNGVVDDSQLPKDRFSAERLKGVDSTLKIQPAKLEDSAVYLCASSDITRGPYNEQFFGPGTRLTVL.

The chain uses TRBV7-6 and TRBJ2-3, with a tentative D call TRBD2 (5 bases). Trimming removed 1 base from V and 2 bases from J, with 13 bases in between. Germline loops: CDR1 SGHVS, CDR2 FNYEAQ. The CDR3 length is 16 residues. In DNA form, the CDR3 reads TGTGCCAGCAGCTTAGAGGCGGGCTTGGCCACAGATACGCAGTATTTT. Amino acid sequence: CASSLEAGLATDTQYF. The full variable domain, rest sourced from reference TRBV7-6 and TRBJ2-3, is GAGVSQSPRYKVTKRGQDVALRCDPISGHVSLYWYRQALGQGPEFLTYFNYEAQQDKSGLPNDRFSAERPEGSISTLTIQRTEQRDSAMYRCASSLEAGLATDTQYFGPGTRLTVL.

The V gene is TRBV15, the J gene TRBJ2-1, with D possibly matching TRBD1 (5 bases). Trimming stripped 3 bases from V and 1 base from J, with 13 bases between. CDR1 and CDR2 (germline): LNHNV, YYDKDF (reference sequence). The length of the CDR3 is 16 residues. The CDR3 is CATSRIGQGSYNEQFF. The CDR3 DNA sequence: TGTGCCACCAGCAGGATCGGACAAGGGTCCTACAATGAGCAGTTCTTC.

There are a few counts of this clone. The chain uses TRBV29-1 and TRBJ1-1, with 7 bases matching TRBD1. The CDR3 runs to 15 residues. V was clipped by 3 bases and J by 2 bases; unmatched bases: 9. Germline loops: CDR1 SQVTM, CDR2 ANQGSEA. CDR3 residues: CSVDKGRQGNTEAFF. The CDR3 nucleotides are TGCAGCGTTGATAAAGGCAGACAGGGAAACACTGAAGCTTTCTTT.

This clone was observed a handful of times. J is TRBJ2-5 and V is TRBV5-3; D is perhaps TRBD2 (5 bases). The end of the DNA fits TRBJ2-7 better, so the J call may be wrong. TRBV5-3 is an ORF; its function is uncertain. The CDR3 has 13 amino acids. This CDR3 is CARSTPSEGEQYF. As DNA, the CDR3 is TGTGCCAGAAGCACTCCTAGTGAGGGCGAGCAGTACTTC.

The V call is TRBV6-1, the J call TRBJ1-2; no firm D call. The V and J ends lost 8 bases and 4 bases respectively, with 11 bases between them. The CDR3 loop spans 12 amino acids. Per germline, CDR1 MNHNS and CDR2 SASEGT. CDR3 DNA: TGTGCCAGCTCCTCGGGAGGCTATGGCTACACCTTC. Amino acid sequence: CASSSGGYGYTF.

This chain uses TRBV20-1 with TRBJ2-7; D is perhaps TRBD2 (5 bases). V gave up 4 bases and J gave up 3 bases, with 7 bases separating them. This CDR3 is 11 amino acids long. The V gene's germline CDR1 is DFQATT and CDR2 SNEGSKA (reference sequence). The CDR3 loop is CSATGNYEQYF. The CDR3 bases are TGCAGTGCTACCGGGAACTACGAGCAGTACTTC.

The V gene is TRBV4-1, the J gene TRBJ1-1; no clear D gene. The germline gives CDR1 MGHRA, CDR2 YSYEKL. V shed 3 bases and J shed 7 bases, with 9 bases lying between them. This CDR3 spans 12 amino acids. The CDR3 bases are TGCGCCAGCAGCCATGGGCGTGGTGAAGCTTTCTTT. It specifies CASSHGRGEAFF.

The genes are TRBV15 and TRBJ2-5; 9 bases line up with TRBD2. The CDR3 has 17 amino acids. CDR1 is LNHNV and CDR2 is YYDKDF in the germline V gene (reference sequence). J gave up 3 bases and V 3 bases, and 11 bases lay outside the gene matches. CDR3 loop: CATSRGGTSRHKETQYF. CDR3 DNA sequence: TGTGCCACCAGCAGGGGGGGGACTAGCCGGCACAAAGAGACCCAGTACTTC.

This clone was found a few times. The chain couples TRBV18 to TRBJ1-4, with D perhaps matching TRBD1 (6 bases). CDR1 is KGHSH and CDR2 is LQKENI in the germline V gene. V was shortened by 5 bases and J by 11 bases, with 21 bases between the two germline ends. This CDR3 has 15 amino acids. The CDR3 is CASSSMTGSGQKLFF. The CDR3 coding sequence is TGTGCCAGCTCATCTATGACAGGCTCCGGGCAGAAACTGTTTTTT. The full variable domain, rest sourced from reference TRBV18 and TRBJ1-4, is NAGVMQNPRHLVRRRGQEARLRCSPMKGHSHVYWYRQLPEEGLKFMVYLQKENIIDESGMPKERFSAEFPKEGPSILRIQQVVRGDSAAYFCASSSMTGSGQKLFFGSGTQLSVL.

This rearrangement joins TRBV6-5 to TRBJ2-5; tentatively, D is TRBD1 (5 bases). This CDR3 is 15 amino acids long. The ends were cut back, 6 bases at V and 5 bases at J, with 19 bases in the middle. The germline gives CDR1 MNHEY, CDR2 SVGAGI. DNA for the CDR3: TGTGCCAGCAGACCGCAGGGTGTGTCCGGGGAGACCCAGTACTTC. Amino acid sequence: CASRPQGVSGETQYF.

J is TRBJ1-2 and V is TRBV2; TRBD1 agrees at 10 bases. Germline CDR1 is SNHLY and CDR2 is FYNNEI. Trimming removed 6 bases from V and 4 bases from J; junction bases left unmatched: 5. The CDR3 has 14 residues. The CDR3 nucleotides are TGTGCCAGCAGCGCGGGACAGGGGACCTATGGCTACACCTTC. Translating it yields CASSAGQGTYGYTF. The full variable domain, in which reference TRBV2 and TRBJ1-2 provide the parts outside the CDR3, is EPEVTQTPSHQVTQMGQEVILRCVPISNHLYFYWYRQILGQKVEFLVSFYNNEISEKSEIFDDQFSVERPDGSNFTLKIRSTKLEDSAMYFCASSAGQGTYGYTFGSGTRLTVV.

V gene TRBV5-5 combines with J gene TRBJ1-4; no clear D. Germline V lookup: CDR1 SGHKS, CDR2 YYEKEE (reference sequence). The V and J ends lost 0 bases and 8 bases respectively, with 14 bases between them. This CDR3 contains 15 residues. DNA of the CDR3: TGTGCCAGCAGCTTGGTTGGCGGGAGATGGGAAAAACTGTTTTTT. It translates to CASSLVGGRWEKLFF.

This sequence joins TRBV10-1 and TRBJ2-7; D is perhaps TRBD2 (6 bases). The germline V gene has CDR1 WNHNN and CDR2 SYGVQD (reference sequence). V was clipped by 0 bases and J by 1 base, with 10 bases between them. This CDR3 has 15 residues. The CDR3: CASSESVGGSYEQYF. The CDR3 DNA sequence: TGCGCCAGCAGTGAGTCGGTGGGGGGTTCCTACGAGCAGTACTTC.

The chain has TRBV9 and TRBJ2-7; no clear D. Germline CDR1 is SGDLS and CDR2 is YYNGEE. The ends were cut back, 4 bases at V and 0 bases at J, with 8 bases in the middle. The CDR3 contains 13 residues. The CDR3 region has the DNA TGTGCCAGCAGCCCCCCGAGCTCCTACGAGCAGTACTTC. This encodes CASSPPSSYEQYF.

This chain uses TRBV10-2 with TRBJ2-7, with D possibly being TRBD2 (5 bases). V gave up 0 bases and J gave up 3 bases, with 18 bases separating them. CDR1 and CDR2 from the germline V gene are WSHSY and SAAADI. The CDR3 length is 17 residues. CDR3 sequence: CASSESGMGERVYEQYF. DNA for the CDR3: TGCGCCAGCAGTGAGTCAGGGATGGGAGAAAGGGTCTACGAGCAGTACTTC.

The chain employs TRBV19 and TRBJ1-1; no reliable D call. The V end lost 1 base, the J end lost 1 base, and 7 bases lay between the germline ends. Germline-derived CDR1 and CDR2 are LNHDA and SQIVND (reference sequence). This CDR3 has 14 residues. CDR3 in DNA: TGTGCCAGTAGTATAGTCGGGAGGAACACTGAAGCTTTCTTT. The encoded protein is CASSIVGRNTEAFF.

The V and J genes are TRBV7-9 and TRBJ2-7; D call uncertain. V lost 0 bases to trimming and J lost 3 bases, with 9 bases between them. CDR1 SEHNR and CDR2 FQNEAQ come from the germline V gene (reference sequence). The CDR3 sequence is 14 residues long. The CDR3 loop reads CASSLAVAVYEQYF. The CDR3 DNA reads as TGTGCCAGCAGCTTAGCGGTGGCAGTCTACGAGCAGTACTTC.

The V and J genes are TRBV4-1 and TRBJ1-5; D ambiguous. This CDR3 is built from 18 residues. Trimming pared 1 base from V and 4 bases from J, leaving 20 bases between. The germline V gene has CDR1 MGHRA and CDR2 YSYEKL. The CDR3: CASSQVSVGLTSNQPQHF. CDR3 coding DNA: TGCGCCAGCAGCCAAGTTAGTGTTGGTCTGACAAGTAATCAGCCCCAGCATTTT.

The V gene is TRBV6-1, the J gene TRBJ1-6; 8 bases align to TRBD1. The CDR3 has 14 amino acids. V dropped 7 bases and J dropped 10; count of bases not matched to a gene: 9. The germline gives CDR1 MNHNS, CDR2 SASEGT. The CDR3 region is CASTPDRVLSPLHF. The CDR3 DNA follows: TGTGCCAGCACTCCGGACAGGGTATTGTCACCCCTCCACTTT.

The chain employs TRBV14 and TRBJ2-7; TRBD1 agrees at 10 bases. CDR1 and CDR2 (germline): SGHDN, FVKESK. The junction had 15 bases not matched to a gene; V was cut back by 1 base and J by 6 bases. The CDR3 length is 18 residues. CDR3 coding DNA: TGTGCCAGCAGCCAAGTATTCGGGACAGGGGCCCTCGCTGGCGAGCAGTACTTC. This translates into CASSQVFGTGALAGEQYF.